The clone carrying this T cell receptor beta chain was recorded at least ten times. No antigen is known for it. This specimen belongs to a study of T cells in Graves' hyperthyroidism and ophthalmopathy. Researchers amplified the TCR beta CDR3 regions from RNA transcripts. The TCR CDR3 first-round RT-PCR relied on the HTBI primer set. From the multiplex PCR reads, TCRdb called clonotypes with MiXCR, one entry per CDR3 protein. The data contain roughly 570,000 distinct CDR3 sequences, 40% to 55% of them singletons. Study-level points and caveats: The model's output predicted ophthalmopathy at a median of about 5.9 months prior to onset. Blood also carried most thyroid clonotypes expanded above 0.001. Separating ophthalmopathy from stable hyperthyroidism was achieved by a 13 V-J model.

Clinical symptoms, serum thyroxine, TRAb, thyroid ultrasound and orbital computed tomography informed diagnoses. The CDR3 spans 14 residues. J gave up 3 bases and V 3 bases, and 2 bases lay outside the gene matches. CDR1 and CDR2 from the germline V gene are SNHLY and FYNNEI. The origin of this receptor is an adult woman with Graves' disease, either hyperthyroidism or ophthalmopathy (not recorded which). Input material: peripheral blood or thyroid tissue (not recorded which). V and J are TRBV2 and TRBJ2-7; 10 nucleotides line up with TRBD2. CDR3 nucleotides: TGTGCCAGCAGTGATAGCGGGGGGTACTACGAGCAGTACTTC. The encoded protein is CASSDSGGYYEQYF.